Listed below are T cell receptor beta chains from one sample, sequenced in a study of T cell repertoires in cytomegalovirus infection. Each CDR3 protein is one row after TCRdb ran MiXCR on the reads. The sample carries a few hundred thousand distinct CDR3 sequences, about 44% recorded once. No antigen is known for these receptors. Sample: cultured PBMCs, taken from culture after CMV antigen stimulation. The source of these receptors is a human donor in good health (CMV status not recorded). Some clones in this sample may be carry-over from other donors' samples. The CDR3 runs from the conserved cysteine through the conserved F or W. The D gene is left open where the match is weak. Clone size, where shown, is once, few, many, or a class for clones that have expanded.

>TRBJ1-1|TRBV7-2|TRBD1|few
CASSLDRGQAFF
TGTGCCAGCAGCCTCGACAGGGGACAAGCTTTCTTT
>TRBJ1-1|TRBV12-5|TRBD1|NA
CASALGQGNTEAFF
TGTGCTAGTGCCCTAGGACAGGGGAACACTGAAGCTTTCTTT
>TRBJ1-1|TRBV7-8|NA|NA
CASSSARASFF
TGTGCCAGCAGCTCTGCGAGGGCGTCTTTCTTT
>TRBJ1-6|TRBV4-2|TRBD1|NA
CASSQARGQGVYNSPLHF
TGTGCCAGCAGCCAAGCCAGGGGACAGGGCGTTTATAATTCACCCCTCCACTTT
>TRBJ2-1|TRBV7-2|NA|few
CASSPARPGQTFNEQFF
TGTGCCAGCAGCCCCGCGAGACCGGGACAAACGTTCAATGAGCAGTTCTTC
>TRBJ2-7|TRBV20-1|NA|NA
CSAYRDVTSYEQYF
TGCAGTGCGTACCGGGACGTAACCTCCTACGAGCAGTACTTC
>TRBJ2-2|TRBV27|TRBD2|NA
CASSSLAGVRTGELFF
TGTGCCAGCAGTTCCTTAGCGGGAGTAAGGACCGGGGAGCTGTTTTTT
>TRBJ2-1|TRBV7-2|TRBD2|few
CASSKTGGNNEQFF
TGTGCCAGCAGCAAGACGGGGGGGAACAATGAGCAGTTCTTC
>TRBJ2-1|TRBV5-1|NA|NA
CASSLETSKWNEQFF
TGCGCCAGCAGCTTGGAAACTAGCAAGTGGAATGAGCAGTTCTTC
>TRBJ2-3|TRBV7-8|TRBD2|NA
CASSQFGAGGLPLTDTQYF
TGTGCCAGCAGCCAATTTGGGGCGGGGGGTCTCCCCCTCACAGATACGCAGTATTTT
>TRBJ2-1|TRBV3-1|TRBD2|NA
CASSQSTPGLASEQFF
TGTGCCAGCAGCCAATCTACTCCGGGACTAGCGAGTGAGCAGTTCTTC
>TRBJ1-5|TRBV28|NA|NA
CASSTYDQPQHF
TGTGCCAGCAGCACGTACGATCAGCCCCAGCATTTT
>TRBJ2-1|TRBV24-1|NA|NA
CATSDLLGLECPLPLYNEQFF
TGTGCCACCAGTGATTTGCTCGGTCTAGAGTGCCCTCTGCCTCTCTACAATGAGCAGTTCTTC
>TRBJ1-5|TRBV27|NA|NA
CASTNDRSLRPQHF
TGTGCCAGCACTAACGACAGGTCCCTCCGGCCCCAGCATTTT
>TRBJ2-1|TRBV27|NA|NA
CASRGVGYNEQFF
TGTGCCAGCAGGGGGGTAGGGTACAATGAGCAGTTCTTC
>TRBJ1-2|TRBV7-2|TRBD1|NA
CASSLQGAIGYGYTF
TGTGCCAGCAGCTTACAGGGGGCGATCGGCTATGGCTACACCTTC
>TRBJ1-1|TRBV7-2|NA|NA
CASSLGVPALGAEAFF
TGTGCCAGCAGCCTCGGGGTCCCTGCGTTAGGCGCTGAAGCTTTCTTT
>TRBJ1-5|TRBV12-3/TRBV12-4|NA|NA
CASRPGGREQGPQHF
TGTGCCAGTCGCCCCGGGGGTCGGGAACAAGGGCCCCAGCATTTT
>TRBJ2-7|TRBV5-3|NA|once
CASREKGMGTDYEQYF
TGTGCCAGCAGAGAAAAGGGGATGGGGACCGATTACGAGCAGTACTTC
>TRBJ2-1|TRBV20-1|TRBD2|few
CSAREGPSGREQFF
TGCAGTGCTAGAGAAGGACCGAGCGGGAGGGAGCAGTTCTTC
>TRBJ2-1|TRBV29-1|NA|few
CSVAGVGYNEQFF
TGCAGCGTTGCAGGGGTTGGCTACAATGAGCAGTTCTTC
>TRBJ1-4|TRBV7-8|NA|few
CASSPLANREKLFF
TGTGCCAGCAGCCCTTTGGCTAACCGGGAAAAACTGTTTTTT
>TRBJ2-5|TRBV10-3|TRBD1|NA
CASSGTGDETQYF
TGTGCCAGCTCCGGGACAGGGGACGAGACCCAGTACTTC
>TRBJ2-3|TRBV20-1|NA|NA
CRVSREFSDTQYF
TGCAGGGTTTCTAGGGAATTCTCAGATACGCAGTATTTT